Presented here are 3 T cell receptor beta chains from one specimen sequenced in a study of blood T cell repertoires in COVID-19 (dated by TCRdb to about 2020). The library relied on the immunoSEQ multiplex PCR assay. Imported from immuneACCESS, the table was reduced by TCRdb to in-frame sequences with V and J called. These copies leave out some clones; in studies compared against another copy, an unresolved V gene accounts for under half, and the cause of the remainder is not known. This sample is represented by about 100,000 clones; approximately 84% of them were singletons. Roughly 4.6% of the sample goes to the ten largest clones. Sequencing was performed on peripheral blood. The receptors come from a human donor in a cohort sampled during active COVID-19.

The chain joins TRBV6-2 or TRBV6-3 to TRBJ2-7, with D tentatively TRBD1 (5 bases). The CDR3 extends over 14 amino acids. The V gene lost 2 bases and the J gene lost 5 bases, with 13 bases spanning the gap. Looked up from germline, CDR1 is MNHEY and CDR2 is SVGEGT. In DNA, the CDR3 is TGTGCCAGCAGTTACACCAGGGATTACCACGAGCAGTACTTC. Translating gives CASSYTRDYHEQYF.

This chain connects TRBV2 to TRBJ2-1; TRBD1 aligns across 7 bases. Germline CDR1 SNHLY, CDR2 FYNNEI. This CDR3 comprises 14 residues. The V segment lost 0 bases and the J segment 14 bases; nucleotides outside the gene matches: 10. CDR3 nucleotide sequence: TGTGCCAGCAGTGAAGCGCTTAGGGGGCGAAAGGAGTTCTTC. Translation: CASSEALRGRKEFF.

V usage is TRBV28 and J usage is TRBJ2-7, with 9 bases lining up with TRBD2. V shed 2 bases and J 4 bases; nucleotides not matched to a gene: 3. The CDR3 extends over 14 amino acids. Germline lookup yields CDR1 MDHEN and CDR2 SYDVKM. The CDR3 nucleotides read TGTGCCAGCAGTTTAAGCGGGGGGTGGTACGAGCAGTACTTC. Its translation is CASSLSGGWYEQYF.